This T cell receptor beta chain is drawn from a study of T cells after yellow fever vaccination. CDR3 length: 16 amino acids. V shed 0 bases and J 2 bases; nucleotides not matched to a gene: 1. Germline V lookup: CDR1 MRHNA, CDR2 SNTAGT. In its sample, this clonotype was seen many times. TCRdb redid the calling of the 5' RACE reads with MiXCR, one entry per CDR3 protein. The sample contains about 320,000 distinct CDR3 sequences, approximately 4% of which appear only once. The clonotype originates from a man between 18 and 29 years old who received the YFV17D yellow fever vaccine. The chain joins TRBV6-4 to TRBJ2-6, with 7 positions matching TRBD1. The starting material was PBMCs, obtained 15 days after the yellow fever booster vaccination. This CDR3 reads CASSDSGGAGANVLTF. The CDR3 DNA is TGTGCCAGCAGTGACTCAGGGGGCGCTGGGGCCAACGTCCTGACTTTC.